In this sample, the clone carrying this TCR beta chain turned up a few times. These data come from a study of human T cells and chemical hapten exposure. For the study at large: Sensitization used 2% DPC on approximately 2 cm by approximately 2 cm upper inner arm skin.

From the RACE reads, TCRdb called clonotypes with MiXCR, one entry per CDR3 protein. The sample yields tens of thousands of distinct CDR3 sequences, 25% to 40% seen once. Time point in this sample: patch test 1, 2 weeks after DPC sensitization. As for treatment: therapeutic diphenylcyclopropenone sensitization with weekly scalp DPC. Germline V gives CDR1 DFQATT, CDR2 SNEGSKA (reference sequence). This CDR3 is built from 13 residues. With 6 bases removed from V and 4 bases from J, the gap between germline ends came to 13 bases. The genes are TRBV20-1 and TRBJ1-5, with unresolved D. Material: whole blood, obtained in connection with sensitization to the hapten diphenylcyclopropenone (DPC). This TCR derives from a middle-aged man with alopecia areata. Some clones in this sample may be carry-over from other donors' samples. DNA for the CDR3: TGCAGTGCCTGGATGGGGATAAATCAGCCCCAGCATTTT. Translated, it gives CSAWMGINQPQHF.